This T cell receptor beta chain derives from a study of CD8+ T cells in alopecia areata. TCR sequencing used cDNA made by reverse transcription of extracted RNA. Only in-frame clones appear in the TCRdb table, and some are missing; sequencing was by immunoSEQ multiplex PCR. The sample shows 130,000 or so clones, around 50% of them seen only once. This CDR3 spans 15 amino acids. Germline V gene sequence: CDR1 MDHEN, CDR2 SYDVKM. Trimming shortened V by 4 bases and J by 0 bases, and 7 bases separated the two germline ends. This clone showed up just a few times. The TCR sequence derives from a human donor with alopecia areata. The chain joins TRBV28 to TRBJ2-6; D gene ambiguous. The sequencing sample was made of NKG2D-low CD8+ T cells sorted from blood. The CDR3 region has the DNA TGTGCCAGCAGTTCCAGGATCTCTGGGGCCAACGTCCTGACTTTC. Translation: CASSSRISGANVLTF.